The 26 T cell receptor beta chains below all came from one sample that was sequenced in a study of radiotherapy plus CTLA-4 blockade in lung cancer. Here immunoSEQ multiplex PCR was the method, and the copy in TCRdb shows in-frame clones only, minus some. The sample records about 85,000 clones, around 88% being singletons. This sample comprised peripheral blood, obtained from a patient treated with radiotherapy plus ipilimumab. The receptors stem from a human donor with non-small cell lung cancer who had a partial response to radiotherapy plus ipilimumab.

The V and J genes are TRBV21-1 and TRBJ2-1; the listed D gene, TRBD2, was not tested against the DNA. TRBV21-1 is annotated as a pseudogene. The CDR3 sequence is 14 residues long. The CDR3 loop reads CARPTSAERGEQFF. For the CDR3, the DNA is TGTGCCAGGCCGACTAGCGCTGAACGTGGTGAGCAGTTCTTC.

This clone was observed a single time. The genes are TRBV6-5 and TRBJ1-2; D might be TRBD1 (5 bases). This CDR3 comprises 13 residues. The germline CDR1 and CDR2 sequences are MNHEY and SVGAGI. V was pared by 6 bases and J by 8 bases, with 16 bases between. CDR3 sequence (DNA): TGTGCCAGCAGCCCATCGGGACTCCGGGGCTACACCTTC. It codes for CASSPSGLRGYTF.

The V gene is TRBV19, the J gene TRBJ2-1; 12 nucleotides match TRBD2. This CDR3 has 15 residues. Germline CDR1 reads LNHDA; CDR2 reads SQIVND (reference sequence). The V gene end was trimmed by 6 bases and the J gene end by 5 bases; junction bases not matched to a gene: 5. The CDR3 region has the DNA TGTGCCAGTAGACCCCTAGCGGGAGGGGACAATGAGCAGTTCTTC. It specifies CASRPLAGGDNEQFF.

This clone was counted a single time. The chain employs TRBV19 and TRBJ1-5, with TRBD1 matching 9 bases. V lost 5 bases, J lost 6 bases, and 8 bases stayed unmatched. Germline V gene lookup returns CDR1 LNHDA and CDR2 SQIVND (reference sequence). CDR3 length: 15 amino acids. Here the CDR3 reads CASSAHRGRGQPQHF. The CDR3 region has the DNA TGTGCCAGTAGTGCTCACAGGGGGCGAGGTCAGCCCCAGCATTTT. The full variable domain, its missing parts supplied by reference TRBV19 and TRBJ1-5, is DGGITQSPKYLFRKEGQNVTLSCEQNLNHDAMYWYRQDPGQGLRLIYYSQIVNDFQKGDIAEGYSVSREKKESFPLTVTSAQKNPTAFYLCASSAHRGRGQPQHFGDGTRLSIL.

The chain joins TRBV5-1 to TRBJ2-3; the D is unclear. The V gene's germline CDR1 is SGHRS and CDR2 YFSETQ. Trimming removed 1 base from V and 0 bases from J, with 12 bases in between. This CDR3 spans 16 amino acids. The CDR3 here is CASSLSWSPSTDTQYF. DNA for the CDR3: TGCGCCAGCAGCTTGAGCTGGTCCCCTAGCACAGATACGCAGTATTTT. The variable domain in full, with the rest retrieved from reference TRBV5-1 and TRBJ2-3, is KAGVTQTPRYLIKTRGQQVTLSCSPISGHRSVSWYQQTPGQGLQFLFEYFSETQRNKGNFPGRFSGRQFSNSRSEMNVSTLELGDSALYLCASSLSWSPSTDTQYFGPGTRLTVL.

This sequence joins TRBV5-1 and TRBJ2-1, with 10 nucleotides matching TRBD2. CDR1 and CDR2 (germline): SGHRS, YFSETQ. V lost 0 bases to trimming and J lost 8 bases; unmatched junction nucleotides: 8. CDR3 length equals 16 residues. This CDR3 is CASSLAWLAGVHEQFF. The CDR3 DNA reads as TGCGCCAGCAGCTTGGCCTGGCTAGCGGGAGTGCATGAGCAGTTCTTC.

The chain couples TRBV9 to TRBJ2-1; weak D call: TRBD1 (6 bases). V lost 8 bases to trimming and J lost 5 bases, with 14 bases between them. Germline lookup yields CDR1 SGDLS and CDR2 YYNGEE. This CDR3 has 13 amino acids. The CDR3 protein is CASNTGTHNEQFF. The CDR3 DNA reads as TGTGCCAGTAATACAGGGACCCACAATGAGCAGTTCTTC.

The chain uses TRBV4-1 and TRBJ2-5, with unresolved D. Trimming stripped 1 base from V and 1 base from J, with 7 bases between. Germline CDR1 reads MGHRA; CDR2 reads YSYEKL. This CDR3 comprises 14 residues. CDR3 sequence (DNA): TGCGCCAGCAGCCAAGTATACACCCAAGAGACCCAGTACTTC. Its translation: CASSQVYTQETQYF.

The V gene is TRBV29-1, the J gene TRBJ1-5; TRBD1 might be the D (6 bases). This CDR3 contains 13 residues. V lost 8 bases and J 0 bases, leaving 11 bases between the germline ends. Germline V lookup: CDR1 SQVTM, CDR2 ANQGSEA. The CDR3 DNA is TGCAGCTACCAGGGGAATAGCAATCAGCCCCAGCATTTT. Protein: CSYQGNSNQPQHF.

The gene calls are TRBV2 and TRBJ1-2; D is unclear. Between the trimmed V and J ends, which lost 6 bases and 7 bases, there was a span of 6 bases. Germline CDR1 reads SNHLY; CDR2 reads FYNNEI. There are 10 residues in the CDR3. CDR3 in amino acids: CASRQIGYTF. CDR3 DNA: TGTGCCAGCAGACAAATTGGCTACACCTTC.

Here the CDR3 reads CASSLFSGSTDTQYF. The CDR3 DNA sequence: TGTGCCAGCAGTTTATTCAGCGGGAGCACAGATACGCAGTATTTT. The chain is built from TRBV28 and TRBJ2-3, with D perhaps TRBD2 (6 bases). V was shortened by 1 base and J by 0 bases, with 8 bases between the two germline ends. Looked up from germline, CDR1 is MDHEN and CDR2 is SYDVKM. CDR3 length: 15 amino acids. Supplemented by reference TRBV28 and TRBJ2-3, the full variable domain reads DVKVTQSSRYLVKRTGEKVFLECVQDMDHENMFWYRQDPGLGLRLIYFSYDVKMKEKGDIPEGYSVSREKKERFSLILESASTNQTSMYLCASSLFSGSTDTQYFGPGTRLTVL.

This chain uses TRBV14 with TRBJ2-5; possible D gene TRBD1, 6 bases. Trimming removed 1 base from V and 3 bases from J, with 15 bases in between. This CDR3 contains 16 residues. The germline V gene encodes CDR1 SGHDN and CDR2 FVKESK. DNA for the CDR3: TGTGCCAGCAGCCAAGTTTGGGGGACACGCAAAGAGACCCAGTACTTC. It specifies CASSQVWGTRKETQYF.

V is TRBV6-1 and J is TRBJ2-7; possibly TRBD2 for D (6 bases). V was cut by 3 bases and J by 0 bases, with 9 bases left in between. The CDR3 is 14 amino acids. Germline V CDR1 and CDR2: MNHNS, SASEGT. CDR3 protein: CASSEVAASYEQYF. CDR3 coding DNA: TGTGCCAGCAGTGAGGTAGCGGCCTCCTACGAGCAGTACTTC.

As regards this clone: A read error may produce the germline difference seen at one junction end. The chain's CDR3 is CASSPLDQGLNNGQFF. CDR3 DNA: TGTGCCAGCTCACCACTAGATCAGGGATTAAACAATGGGCAGTTCTTC. The genes are TRBV18 and TRBJ2-1; tentatively, D is TRBD1 (5 bases). CDR1 KGHSH and CDR2 LQKENI come from the germline V gene. This CDR3 has 16 amino acids.

The chain combines TRBV6-5 with TRBJ1-5; the D gene is possibly TRBD1 (5 bases). Trimming removed 4 bases from V and 6 bases from J, with 16 bases in between. The CDR3 contains 15 residues. Germline-derived CDR1 and CDR2 are MNHEY and SVGAGI. This CDR3 is CASSSGQGARQPQHF. CDR3 nucleotide sequence: TGTGCCAGCAGTTCCGGCCAGGGTGCCCGTCAGCCCCAGCATTTT.

The V and J genes are TRBV19 and TRBJ2-2, with a weak D call TRBD2 (6 bases). The CDR3 is made up of 16 amino acids. The germline V gene encodes CDR1 LNHDA and CDR2 SQIVND (reference sequence). V was trimmed by 6 bases and J by 5 bases, leaving 19 bases between them. As DNA, the CDR3 is TGTGCCAGTAGATCACTAGCCCAGATTCGAACCGGGGAGCTGTTTTTT. Encoded protein: CASRSLAQIRTGELFF. Complete variable domain (other parts from reference TRBV19 and TRBJ2-2): DGGITQSPKYLFRKEGQNVTLSCEQNLNHDAMYWYRQDPGQGLRLIYYSQIVNDFQKGDIAEGYSVSREKKESFPLTVTSAQKNPTAFYLCASRSLAQIRTGELFFGEGSRLTVL.

With respect to this clone: Other DNA variants within this sample encode the same CDR3. The chain has TRBV19 and TRBJ1-5, with no clear D. V lost 5 bases to trimming and J lost 7 bases, with 9 bases between them. CDR1 and CDR2 from the germline V gene are LNHDA and SQIVND (reference sequence). The CDR3 length is 12 residues. The CDR3 DNA reads as TGTGCCAGTAGTCATAGTCAACAGCCCCAGCATTTT. Translation: CASSHSQQPQHF.

The rearrangement joins TRBV13 to TRBJ2-7; no clear D. V was trimmed by 4 bases and J by 6 bases, leaving 7 bases between them. Germline CDR1 is PRHDT and CDR2 is FYEKMQ (reference sequence). This CDR3 spans 11 amino acids. CDR3 sequence: CASSSQREQYF. The DNA of the CDR3 is TGTGCCAGCAGCTCCCAGCGCGAGCAGTACTTC.

The CDR3 nucleotides read TGTGCCAGCAGCTTAGTTTCGGGGGCTGAAGCTTTCTTT. This gives the protein CASSLVSGAEAFF. The chain has TRBV7-2 and TRBJ1-1, with TRBD1 as a possible D gene (5 bases). Trimming removed 1 base from V and 6 bases from J, with 9 bases in between. Germline-derived CDR1 and CDR2 are SGHTA and FQGNSA. There are 13 residues in the CDR3.

This chain uses TRBV5-1 with TRBJ2-5; 14 nucleotides agree with TRBD2. The CDR3 runs to 17 residues. V lost 3 bases, J lost 5 bases, and 9 bases stayed unmatched. The germline gives CDR1 SGHRS, CDR2 YFSETQ. The CDR3 DNA is TGCGCCAGCAGCTCCGGGACTAGCGGGAGATGGTCTGAGACCCAGTACTTC. Translating it yields CASSSGTSGRWSETQYF.

This clone has only one observation. Different DNA sequences within this sample yield the same CDR3. The rearrangement joins TRBV7-9 to TRBJ1-2; a possible D gene is TRBD1 (6 bases). Germline CDR1 reads SEHNR; CDR2 reads FQNEAQ (reference sequence). The germline V and J ends were trimmed by 5 bases and 11 bases, with 15 bases remaining between them. This CDR3 is built from 12 residues. CDR3 bases: TGTGCCAGCAGCCTGGAGGGGGGGCAATACACCTTC. Translation: CASSLEGGQYTF.

In the case of this clone: Germline is not matched at one junction end, which may reflect a read error. V and J are TRBV5-1 and TRBJ2-5, with D possibly matching TRBD2 (5 bases). Germline V gives CDR1 SGHRS, CDR2 YFSETQ. There are 13 residues in the CDR3. The CDR3 reads CASSLGAGETQYF. In nucleotides, the CDR3 is TGCGCCAGCAGTTTGGGAGCCGGGGAGACCCAGTACTTC.

This sequence joins TRBV30 and TRBJ1-3; D possibly corresponds to TRBD1 (5 bases). Germline V CDR1 and CDR2: GTSNPN, SVGIG (reference sequence). CDR3 length: 16 residues. Trimming stripped 8 bases from V and 0 bases from J, with 20 bases between. The CDR3 coding sequence is TGTGCCGCAAGGTGGGGGGGTAGTTCCTCTGGAAACACCATATATTTT. This encodes CAARWGGSSSGNTIYF.

The chain has TRBV5-6 and TRBJ1-1, with 8 bases lining up with TRBD1. This CDR3 contains 14 residues. Trimming cost V 5 bases and J 3 bases; bases outside gene matches: 6. Germline V gene data show CDR1 as SGHDT and CDR2 as YYEEEE. CDR3 sequence: CASRRTGTDTEAFF. CDR3 sequence (DNA): TGTGCCAGCAGACGGACAGGGACGGACACTGAAGCTTTCTTT.

The genes are TRBV5-6 and TRBJ2-1; the match to TRBD1 covers 9 bases. Germline V CDR1 and CDR2: SGHDT, YYEEEE. The CDR3 contains 15 residues. J was trimmed by 4 bases and V by 3 bases; bases with no gene match: 5. The CDR3 coding sequence is TGTGCCAGCAGCTCAGGACAGGGGAAATACAATGAGCAGTTCTTC. Its translation is CASSSGQGKYNEQFF.

This rearrangement joins TRBV5-4 to TRBJ2-1; D gene ambiguous. The CDR3 consists of 13 residues. Between the trimmed V and J ends, which lost 0 bases and 6 bases, there was a span of 7 bases. Germline V gene lookup returns CDR1 SGHNT and CDR2 YYREEE (reference sequence). CDR3 amino acids: CASSLVDSNEQFF. The CDR3 DNA reads as TGTGCCAGCAGCTTGGTCGACTCCAATGAGCAGTTCTTC.